This is a list of T cell receptor beta chains from one sample in a study of graft-versus-host responses after intestinal transplantation. No antigen has been assigned to these receptors. TCRdb's copy holds only in-frame clones and misses some; the assay was immunoSEQ multiplex PCR. The table lists 84,000 or so clones, over 85% of them singletons. The source was unstimulated CD8+ T cells sorted from spleen or lymph node cells, collected before transplant. All receptors derive from a human donor who was the organ donor for an intestinal transplant. The CDR3 runs from the conserved cysteine through the conserved F or W. A D gene is named only where the DNA matches it firmly. Part of the rows lack a size; the others show once, few, many or a class for expanded clones.

D gene	V gene	J gene	clone size	CDR3 protein	CDR3 DNA
NA	TRBV9	TRBJ1-2	NA	CASSPWDIPLDSAF	TGTGCCAGCAGCCCCTGGGACATACCGTTGGATAGTGCCTTC
NA	TRBV2	TRBJ2-1	NA	CASNGLAIDNEQFF	TGTGCCAGCAACGGGCTAGCTATCGACAATGAGCAGTTCTTC
TRBD2	TRBV28	TRBJ2-1	NA	CASRKLAYTYNEQFF	TGTGCCAGCAGGAAACTAGCGTACACCTACAATGAGCAGTTCTTC
NA	TRBV4-1	TRBJ2-3	NA	CASSQVGQDTQYF	TGCGCCAGCAGCCAGGTGGGGCAGGATACGCAGTATTTT
TRBD1	TRBV19	TRBJ2-3	NA	CASSPGTGGTDTQYF	TGTGCCAGTAGTCCCGGGACAGGCGGCACAGATACGCAGTATTTT
TRBD1	TRBV27	TRBJ1-3	NA	CASRDRISGNTIYF	TGTGCCAGTCGGGACAGAATTTCTGGAAACACCATATATTTT
TRBD2	TRBV4-2	TRBJ2-5	NA	CASSQDTSGYQETQYF	TGTGCCAGCAGCCAAGACACTAGCGGCTACCAAGAGACCCAGTACTTC
NA	TRBV2	TRBJ2-1	NA	CASSEASGALENEQFF	TGTGCCAGCAGTGAAGCTAGCGGCGCCCTCGAGAATGAGCAGTTCTTC
NA	TRBV13	TRBJ2-1	NA	CASSPNPAESSYNEQFF	TGTGCCAGCAGCCCGAACCCCGCGGAGTCTTCCTACAATGAGCAGTTCTTC
TRBD1	TRBV6-1	TRBJ1-1	NA	CASRWTGVNTEAFF	TGTGCCAGCAGATGGACAGGGGTGAACACTGAAGCTTTCTTT
TRBD1	TRBV30	TRBJ1-6	NA	CAWSVTGGIAPLHF	TGTGCCTGGAGCGTAACAGGGGGGATCGCACCCCTCCACTTT
NA	TRBV5-6	TRBJ1-1	once	CASSRPTWAPEAFF	TGTGCCAGCAGCCGGCCGACCTGGGCCCCTGAAGCTTTCTTT
NA	TRBV7-9	TRBJ2-7	NA	CASSLAWHGGYEQYF	TGTGCCAGCAGCTTAGCGTGGCACGGGGGCTACGAGCAGTACTTC
NA	TRBV5-1	TRBJ2-7	NA	CASSSGTGFYEQYF	TGCGCCAGCAGCAGTGGGACTGGATTTTACGAGCAGTACTTC
NA	TRBV10-1	TRBJ1-1	once	CANRESGPNTEAFF	TGCGCCAACAGGGAGAGCGGTCCGAACACTGAAGCTTTCTTT
NA	TRBV6-5	TRBJ1-1	NA	CASSYSRQERNTEAFF	TGTGCCAGCAGTTACTCCAGACAGGAGAGGAACACTGAAGCTTTCTTT
NA	TRBV6-6	TRBJ1-1	NA	CASSPWTEENTEAFF	TGTGCCAGCAGCCCATGGACAGAAGAGAACACTGAAGCTTTCTTT
NA	TRBV4-1	TRBJ1-5	NA	CASSQSARGKNQPQHF	TGCGCCAGCAGCCAATCGGCCCGGGGAAAGAATCAGCCCCAGCATTTT
TRBD2	TRBV13	TRBJ2-3	NA	CASSLAGGPTDTQYF	TGTGCCAGCAGCTTAGCGGGGGGGCCCACAGATACGCAGTATTTT
NA	TRBV4-1	TRBJ2-1	NA	CASSPRFGNEQFF	TGCGCCAGCAGCCCTAGATTCGGGAATGAGCAGTTCTTC
TRBD2	TRBV2	TRBJ2-5	NA	CASSEGPSGGTNAGTQYF	TGTGCCAGCAGTGAAGGGCCTAGCGGGGGGACCAACGCAGGGACCCAGTACTTC
TRBD1	TRBV7-9	TRBJ2-1	NA	CASSARQGIYNEQFF	TGTGCCAGCAGCGCCCGACAGGGGATCTACAATGAGCAGTTCTTC
NA	TRBV28	TRBJ1-5	NA	CALGGVNQPQHF	TGTGCCCTGGGGGGGGTGAATCAGCCCCAGCATTTT
NA	TRBV6-5	TRBJ2-7	NA	CASRPTGQPHEQYF	TGTGCCAGCAGACCCACGGGACAACCACACGAGCAGTACTTC
TRBD1	TRBV27	TRBJ1-1	NA	CASSLGTGTEAFF	TGTGCCAGCAGTTTAGGGACAGGGACTGAAGCTTTCTTT
TRBD2	TRBV5-4	TRBJ2-1	NA	CASGGSRVAGENEQFF	TGTGCCAGCGGGGGGTCGAGGGTAGCGGGGGAGAATGAGCAGTTCTTC
NA	TRBV14	TRBJ2-7	once	CASSQEYYGGRVQYF	TGTGCCAGCAGCCAAGAATATTACGGGGGAAGGGTGCAGTACTTC
TRBD1	TRBV6-4	TRBJ1-3	NA	CASSDSGDRSSGNTIYF	TGTGCCAGCAGTGACTCTGGGGACAGAAGCTCTGGAAACACCATATATTTT
NA	TRBV5-6	TRBJ2-7	NA	CASSTDRGYEQYF	TGTGCCAGCAGCACGGACCGGGGTTACGAGCAGTACTTC
TRBD2	TRBV9	TRBJ2-1	NA	CASSVRPLAGDPRANEQFF	TGTGCCAGCAGCGTAAGGCCGCTAGCGGGAGATCCCCGGGCTAATGAGCAGTTCTTC
TRBD2	TRBV27	TRBJ2-2	NA	CASRPLAGQGTGELFF	TGTGCCAGCAGACCCCTAGCGGGCCAGGGCACCGGGGAGCTGTTTTTT
NA	TRBV25-1	TRBJ1-4	few	CASRGKGWRDEKLFF	TGTGCCAGCAGGGGAAAAGGTTGGAGGGATGAAAAACTGTTTTTT
TRBD1	TRBV29-1	TRBJ2-6	NA	CSAGQGSSGANVLTF	TGCAGCGCGGGACAGGGGAGCTCTGGGGCCAACGTCCTGACTTTC
TRBD1	TRBV30	TRBJ2-7	medium-sized	CAWLRPGTGSYEQYF	TGTGCCTGGCTACGACCCGGGACAGGGTCCTACGAGCAGTACTTC
TRBD1	TRBV27	TRBJ1-4	NA	CASNLDREGDEKLFF	TGTGCCAGCAACCTGGACAGGGAAGGGGATGAAAAACTGTTTTTT
NA	TRBV19	TRBJ1-1	once	CASGHGPSTEAFF	TGTGCCAGTGGACACGGTCCTTCCACTGAAGCTTTCTTT
NA	TRBV10-3	TRBJ2-3	NA	CAISELTVADLTDTQYF	TGTGCCATCAGTGAGTTGACTGTAGCGGATTTGACAGATACGCAGTATTTT
TRBD2	TRBV19	TRBJ2-1	NA	CASSRGAGGRNEQFF	TGTGCCAGTTCCCGAGGAGCGGGGGGACGCAATGAGCAGTTCTTC
TRBD2	TRBV19	TRBJ2-1	NA	CASSTGLASYNEQFF	TGTGCCAGTAGTACCGGACTAGCGTCCTACAATGAGCAGTTCTTC
TRBD2	TRBV4-3	TRBJ2-4	NA	CASSQELAGQNIQYF	TGCGCCAGCAGCCAAGAACTAGCGGGACAAAACATTCAGTACTTC
TRBD2	TRBV10-1	TRBJ2-1	NA	CASSEYWASGEDGNEQFF	TGCGCCAGCAGTGAATACTGGGCTAGCGGGGAGGATGGCAATGAGCAGTTCTTC
NA	TRBV5-8	TRBJ2-7	NA	CASSPAEGSYEQYF	TGTGCCAGCAGCCCGGCTGAGGGCAGTTACGAGCAGTACTTC
TRBD2	TRBV28	TRBJ2-7	NA	CASGRGEQYF	TGTGCTAGCGGGAGAGGGGAGCAGTACTTC
NA	TRBV29-1	TRBJ2-2	NA	CSSAGGTGELFF	TGCAGCTCCGCGGGTGGGACCGGGGAGCTGTTTTTT
NA	TRBV6-6	TRBJ1-1	NA	CASSYSAGTEAFF	TGTGCCAGCAGTTACTCGGCAGGGACTGAAGCTTTCTTT
NA	TRBV19	TRBJ1-5	NA	CASSWSGNQPQHF	TGTGCCAGTAGTTGGTCGGGGAATCAGCCCCAGCATTTT
TRBD2	TRBV4-1	TRBJ2-1	NA	CASSPPAGGDNEQFF	TGCGCCAGCAGCCCCCCCGCGGGGGGCGACAATGAGCAGTTCTTC
TRBD1	TRBV27	TRBJ2-7	once	CASSHATRDRGPNEQYF	TGTGCCAGCAGCCATGCAACCCGGGACAGGGGTCCCAACGAGCAGTACTTC
NA	TRBV5-3	TRBJ1-2	NA	CARSSGPGGSYGYTF	TGTGCCAGAAGCTCAGGACCGGGAGGGTCCTATGGCTACACCTTC
TRBD2	TRBV4-2	TRBJ2-7	NA	CASSSGTYEQYF	TGTGCCAGTTCGAGCGGGACCTACGAGCAGTACTTC
TRBD1	TRBV27	TRBJ1-2	NA	CASSLYPPGQGWEGYTF	TGTGCCAGCAGTTTATATCCCCCCGGACAGGGTTGGGAAGGCTACACCTTC
NA	TRBV30	TRBJ1-3	NA	CAWSPVAGHSGNTIYF	TGTGCCTGGAGCCCTGTGGCAGGGCACTCTGGAAACACCATATATTTT
NA	TRBV12-2	TRBJ2-3	NA	CASRPRAGDTDTQYF	TGTGCAAGTCGCCCCAGAGCGGGGGACACAGATACGCAGTATTTT
NA	TRBV19	TRBJ1-1	once	CASSTRQVPEAFF	TGTGCCAGTAGTACCCGACAGGTGCCTGAAGCTTTCTTT
TRBD2	TRBV11-2	TRBJ2-3	NA	CASSAPRGGGASDTQYF	TGTGCCAGCAGCGCACCCAGGGGCGGGGGGGCATCAGATACGCAGTATTTT
NA	TRBV2	TRBJ1-6	NA	CASSESGNSPLHF	TGTGCCAGCAGTGAATCCGGTAATTCACCCCTCCACTTT
NA	TRBV7-2	TRBJ2-5	NA	CASTPAGGETQYF	TGTGCCAGCACCCCCGCGGGCGGGGAGACCCAGTACTTC
TRBD2	TRBV5-4	TRBJ2-7	few	CASSAATSGRAFRPYEQYF	TGTGCCAGCAGCGCGGCGACTAGCGGGAGGGCTTTCCGACCCTACGAGCAGTACTTC
TRBD1	TRBV7-6	TRBJ2-7	NA	CASSPGTAQQYF	TGTGCCAGCAGCCCCGGGACAGCCCAGCAGTACTTC